This is a list of T cell receptor beta chains from one sample in a study of cytomegalovirus exposure and HLA in healthy donors. Using immunoSEQ multiplex PCR, the repertoire was profiled, and TCRdb retains in-frame clones only, with some absent. The repertoire includes more than 110,000 clones, about 80% of them detected once, and less than 1.5% sits in the top ten. The source material was PBMCs. These receptors all come from a man between 25 and 39 years old in good health and CMV-seropositive. Each CDR3 is given with its conserved first and last residue. Each record gives: J gene, D gene, V gene, clone size, CDR3 protein, CDR3 DNA. A D gene is named only where the DNA matches it firmly. Clone size is shown for a subset of rows, as once, few, many or a class of expanded clone.

TRBJ1-4,.,TRBV2,.,CASSDVQGLLEKLFF,TGTGCCAGCAGTGACGTTCAGGGCCTTCTTGAAAAACTGTTTTTT
TRBJ1-5,TRBD1,TRBV19,.,CASSAFLDRGGSQPQHF,TGTGCCAGTAGCGCCTTCTTGGACAGGGGCGGGAGTCAGCCCCAGCATTTT
TRBJ2-5,TRBD1,TRBV29-1,.,CSGLTGETQYF,TGCAGCGGGCTGACAGGGGAGACCCAGTACTTC
TRBJ1-1,.,TRBV7-2,.,CASSLPLGMNTEAFF,TGTGCCAGCAGCCTACCTTTGGGCATGAACACTGAAGCTTTCTTT
TRBJ1-3,.,TRBV6-5,.,CASSEPSTGNTIYF,TGTGCCAGCAGTGAACCGTCGACAGGCAACACCATATATTTT
TRBJ2-6,.,TRBV5-4,many,CASSLAVGANVLTF,TGTGCCAGCAGCTTGGCGGTCGGGGCCAACGTCCTGACTTTC
TRBJ2-1,TRBD2,TRBV2,.,CASSGGASGYNEQFF,TGTGCCAGCAGCGGGGGGGCTAGCGGCTACAATGAGCAGTTCTTC
TRBJ2-3,TRBD2,TRBV7-6,.,CASSPGLAGTPGDTQYF,TGTGCCAGCAGCCCAGGACTAGCGGGGACTCCGGGAGATACGCAGTATTTT
TRBJ1-5,.,TRBV7-9,.,CASSLQGLNQPQHF,TGTGCCAGCAGCTTACAGGGGCTCAATCAGCCCCAGCATTTT
TRBJ1-6,.,TRBV6-6,.,CAIQTSVRGDGSPLHF,TGTGCCATCCAGACCTCGGTCAGGGGAGATGGTTCACCCCTCCACTTT
TRBJ1-2,TRBD1,TRBV7-3,.,CASSLTGGAVYGYTF,TGTGCCAGCAGCCTTACAGGGGGCGCGGTTTATGGCTACACCTTC
TRBJ1-3,TRBD1,TRBV7-9,.,CASRGQGTGGGNTIYF,TGTGCCAGCAGGGGACAGGGGACAGGGGGTGGAAACACCATATATTTT